Each of the 16 T cell receptor beta chains below was sequenced from the same sample in a study of shared clonotypes between healthy human individuals. Method: immunoSEQ multiplex PCR; TCRdb's copy keeps in-frame clones and lacks some. There are 1.5 million to 2.5 million clones in the sample; approximately 94% occur only once, and 1% to 1.5% lies in the top ten. As defined, naive CD8 cells were CD45RO-negative and positively selected for CCR7, with terminally differentiated effector memory CD45RA+ cells excluded. The specimen was naive CD8+ T cells sorted from blood. Receptors were obtained from a man aged 18 to 29 in good health.

This clone was counted once. The V and J genes are TRBV6-6 and TRBJ2-7, with a weak D call TRBD1 (6 bases). This CDR3 contains 14 residues. Between the trimmed V and J ends, which lost 3 bases and 2 bases, there was a span of 11 bases. Germline loops: CDR1 MNHNY, CDR2 SVGAGI (reference sequence). CDR3 DNA sequence: TGTGCCAGCAGTTATGCCCAGGGGCCCTACGAGCAGTACTTC. Protein sequence: CASSYAQGPYEQYF.

This chain links TRBV2 with TRBJ1-6, with unresolved D. Trimming took off 7 bases at V and 3 bases at J, with 13 bases between the two ends. Germline V lookup: CDR1 SNHLY, CDR2 FYNNEI. CDR3 length: 15 amino acids. CDR3 DNA sequence: TGTGCCAGCACGGGAACAGTCAACTATAATTCACCCCTCCACTTT. Encoded protein: CASTGTVNYNSPLHF.

The chain couples TRBV7-3 to TRBJ2-2; 8 nucleotides match TRBD1. This CDR3 spans 15 amino acids. CDR1 is SGHTA, CDR2 FQGTGA, per germline. With V trimmed by 5 bases and J by 8 bases, 10 bases remained unmatched. CDR3 protein: CASSLGQGLLGELFF. The DNA for the CDR3 is TGTGCCAGCAGCCTAGGACAGGGCCTTCTTGGGGAGCTGTTTTTT. Complete variable domain (other parts from reference TRBV7-3 and TRBJ2-2): GAGVSQTPSNKVTEKGKYVELRCDPISGHTALYWYRQSLGQGPEFLIYFQGTGAADDSGLPNDRFFAVRPEGSVSTLKIQRTERGDSAVYLCASSLGQGLLGELFFGEGSRLTVL.

This clone was seen a single time. Other DNA sequences in this specimen translate into the identical CDR3. V gene TRBV19 combines with J gene TRBJ2-1; TRBD2 aligns across 12 bases. The CDR3 length is 15 residues. Germline values: CDR1 LNHDA, CDR2 SQIVND (reference sequence). V trimming: 6 bases; J trimming: 6 bases; junction bases outside the gene matches: 6. The CDR3 reads CASSPTSGSLNEQFF. CDR3 coding DNA: TGTGCCAGTAGCCCGACTAGCGGGAGTCTCAATGAGCAGTTCTTC.

CDR3 DNA sequence: TGTGCCAGCAGCTTAAGTAGGGACAGCTCCAGGAACACTGAAGCTTTCTTT. As protein: CASSLSRDSSRNTEAFF. The J gene is TRBJ1-1, the V gene TRBV7-9; 7 nucleotides agree with TRBD1. CDR3 length equals 17 residues. V dropped 2 bases and J dropped 1; count of bases not matched to a gene: 10. CDR1 is SEHNR, CDR2 FQNEAQ, per germline (reference sequence).

This clone was recorded once. The rearrangement joins TRBV27 to TRBJ2-7; the D call may be TRBD1 or TRBD2 (5 bases each). The CDR3 runs to 16 residues. V was shortened by 5 bases and J by 1 base, with 18 bases between the two germline ends. The germline CDR1 and CDR2 sequences are MNHEY and SMNVEV (reference sequence). The CDR3 nucleotides are TGTGCCAGCAGTCCATCTACAGGAACGGGGTCCTACGAGCAGTACTTC. Translating gives CASSPSTGTGSYEQYF.

The chain uses TRBV7-6 and TRBJ2-7; unclear D gene. Trimming stripped 5 bases from V and 7 bases from J, with 12 bases between. The CDR3 totals 12 residues. Per the germline V gene, CDR1 is SGHVS and CDR2 is FNYEAQ. CDR3 protein: CASSPSSGEQYF. DNA of the CDR3: TGTGCCAGCAGCCCCTCCTCCGGGGAGCAGTACTTC.

Comment on this clone: Other DNA sequences in the sample encode the same CDR3. The chain has TRBV11-2 and TRBJ2-7, with a possible D match to TRBD1 (5 bases). CDR3 length: 13 amino acids. Between the trimmed V and J ends, which lost 1 base and 2 bases, there was a span of 6 bases. Germline CDR1 is SGHAT and CDR2 is FQNNGV. The CDR3 loop reads CASSLAGTYEQYF. For the CDR3, the DNA is TGTGCCAGCAGCTTAGCAGGGACCTACGAGCAGTACTTC.

The chain is built from TRBV13 and TRBJ2-1; D remains unclear. Germline V gene data show CDR1 as PRHDT and CDR2 as FYEKMQ (reference sequence). V was cut by 4 bases and J by 7 bases, with 8 bases left in between. The CDR3 covers 12 residues. The chain's CDR3 is CASSSSENEQFF. In DNA form, the CDR3 reads TGTGCCAGCAGCTCCAGCGAGAATGAGCAGTTCTTC.

The chain links TRBV5-5 to TRBJ1-1, with a possible D match to TRBD1 (6 bases). CDR3 length equals 13 residues. Germline V CDR1 and CDR2: SGHKS, YYEKEE (reference sequence). The ends were cut back, 0 bases at V and 6 bases at J, with 9 bases in the middle. The CDR3 sequence is CASSLGTAAEAFF. For the CDR3, the DNA is TGTGCCAGCAGCTTGGGGACAGCGGCTGAAGCTTTCTTT.

The V and J genes are TRBV2 and TRBJ1-4; D remains unclear. V dropped 4 bases and J dropped 3 bases, with 15 bases sitting between them. The CDR3 spans 16 residues. Looked up from germline, CDR1 is SNHLY and CDR2 is FYNNEI. The DNA for the CDR3 is TGTGCCAGCAGTGCTTCCTGGTTGGCCCCTAATGAAAAACTGTTTTTT. Protein product: CASSASWLAPNEKLFF.

The chain joins TRBV5-1 to TRBJ2-7; 10 bases are a match to TRBD2. Germline trimming cut 5 bases from V and 3 bases from J; bases unmatched to any gene: 8. CDR1 and CDR2 (germline): SGHRS, YFSETQ. This CDR3 is built from 15 residues. The CDR3 region has the DNA TGCGCCAGCAGAGTTATAGCGGGAGGAATCTACGAGCAGTACTTC. This translates into CASRVIAGGIYEQYF. The full variable domain, rest sourced from reference TRBV5-1 and TRBJ2-7, is KAGVTQTPRYLIKTRGQQVTLSCSPISGHRSVSWYQQTPGQGLQFLFEYFSETQRNKGNFPGRFSGRQFSNSRSEMNVSTLELGDSALYLCASRVIAGGIYEQYFGPGTRLTVT.

The chain employs TRBV4-3 and TRBJ2-1; the match to TRBD2 covers 7 bases. V gave up 0 bases and J gave up 6 bases; unmatched junction bases: 11. Germline CDR1 LGHNA, CDR2 YSLEER. The CDR3 consists of 17 residues. CDR3 residues: CASSQDFGEGSINEQFF. Here the CDR3 DNA reads TGCGCCAGCAGCCAAGATTTTGGGGAGGGCTCCATCAATGAGCAGTTCTTC.

The CDR3 DNA reads TGTGCCAGCAGTCAGTCATTAGGTTTCACCGGGGAGCTGTTTTTT. Protein: CASSQSLGFTGELFF. The rearrangement links TRBV6-5 to TRBJ2-2; D call uncertain. Germline V CDR1 and CDR2: MNHEY, SVGAGI. This CDR3 has 15 amino acids. V lost 5 bases and J 4 bases, leaving 14 bases between the germline ends.

The rearrangement uses TRBV6-5 and TRBJ1-1, with a possible D match to TRBD1 (5 bases). The V end was cut by 5 bases, the J end by 5 bases, with 12 bases between. Germline loops: CDR1 MNHEY, CDR2 SVGAGI. CDR3 length: 13 residues. The CDR3 region is CASSKPGRTEAFF. CDR3 nucleotide sequence: TGTGCCAGCAGTAAACCAGGGAGAACTGAAGCTTTCTTT.

The rearrangement links TRBV7-2 to TRBJ2-7; 11 bases are a match to TRBD2. Germline V gene lookup returns CDR1 SGHTA and CDR2 FQGNSA. Trimming at V came to 5 bases and at J to 6 bases, leaving 9 bases not matched to a gene. This CDR3 is built from 15 residues. CDR3 bases: TGTGCCAGCAGCCCCTTACTAGCGGGAGCTGGCGAGCAGTACTTC. It encodes CASSPLLAGAGEQYF. Full variable domain (remainder filled in from reference TRBV7-2 and TRBJ2-7): GAGVSQSPSNKVTEKGKDVELRCDPISGHTALYWYRQSLGQGLEFLIYFQGNSAPDKSGLPSDRFSAERTGGSVSTLTIQRTQQEDSAVYLCASSPLLAGAGEQYFGPGTRLTVT.